This T cell receptor beta chain was sequenced for a study of T cell repertoires in cytomegalovirus infection. Study in general: Indications came from public TCR beta signatures; they pointed to CMV infection and to a matching HLA type. General study findings and limits: CMV-specific TCR beta clonotypes restricted by HLA-C were the ones dominating the ex vivo response. Carriers of CMV and the relevant HLA type were discriminated by public TCR beta frequency.

With respect to this clonotype: The antigen is not known.

Using its own MiXCR run on the reads, TCRdb lists one record per CDR3 protein. The repertoire has roughly 60,000 distinct CDR3 sequences, 25% to 40% of them found once; the top ten carry around 70%. This CDR3 region has 17 residues. Trimming removed 5 bases from V and 2 bases from J, with 22 bases in between. In germline, CDR1 is SEHNR, CDR2 FQNEAQ (reference sequence). The chain combines TRBV7-9 with TRBJ2-7, with D perhaps assigned TRBD1 or TRBD2 (5 bases each). This TCR was sampled from a human donor in good health (CMV status not recorded). Some clones in this sample may be carry-over from other donors' samples. The specimen sequenced was PBMCs, sequenced either directly or after in vitro stimulation (not recorded which). DNA for the CDR3: TGTGCCAGCAGCAACTCATGGGGCCAGCGGCCCACCTACGAGCAGTACTTC. Its translation is CASSNSWGQRPTYEQYF.